A selection of T cell receptor beta chains follows, all from one sample in a study of cytomegalovirus exposure and HLA in healthy donors. Libraries were prepared by immunoSEQ multiplex PCR; TCRdb keeps only in-frame clonotypes and omits some of them. Of 80,000 to 100,000 clones in the sample, roughly 70% are singletons; the top ten hold under 3%. The sequencing input was PBMCs. Source of these receptors: a middle-aged man in good health and CMV-seronegative. The CDR3 runs from the conserved cysteine through the conserved F or W. D genes are given only for firm matches. Expanded clones get a size class; other rows say once, few or many, or leave the size out.

>TRBV7-2|TRBJ1-1|.|few
CASSSGQTNTLSGEAFF
TGTGCCAGCAGCTCTGGACAGACCAACACTCTCTCAGGCGAAGCTTTCTTT
>TRBV11-3|TRBJ1-5|.|once
CASSLVVDVGSWNQPQHF
TGTGCCAGCAGCTTAGTTGTTGATGTTGGGAGTTGGAATCAGCCCCAGCATTTT
>TRBV18|TRBJ2-2|.|.
CASSFGTPENTGELFF
TGTGCCAGCTCATTCGGGACACCAGAGAACACCGGGGAGCTGTTTTTT
>TRBV27|TRBJ2-2|.|.
CASSLWAVDGELFF
TGTGCCAGCAGTTTATGGGCAGTTGACGGGGAGCTGTTTTTT
>TRBV18|TRBJ2-7|.|.
CASSPPTRVHEQYF
TGTGCCAGCTCACCACCCACTAGAGTTCACGAGCAGTACTTC
>TRBV6-1|TRBJ1-5|.|.
CASSDRLGHLSNQPQHF
TGTGCCAGCAGTGATCGACTGGGACACCTTAGCAATCAGCCCCAGCATTTT
>TRBV7-9|TRBJ2-7|TRBD2|.
CASSLELTAGGLTYEQYF
TGTGCCAGCAGCTTAGAATTGACGGCGGGGGGCCTTACCTACGAGCAGTACTTC
>TRBV28|TRBJ2-3|TRBD2|.
CASSLSGGLELILAGVDGTDTQYF
TGTGCCAGCAGTTTATCTGGGGGATTAGAACTAATACTAGCGGGAGTGGACGGCACAGATACGCAGTATTTT
>TRBV27|TRBJ1-1|TRBD1|.
CASSARQGRYTEAFF
TGTGCCAGCAGTGCCAGACAGGGGAGGTACACTGAAGCTTTCTTT
>TRBV13|TRBJ2-7|.|once
CASSLDRSYEQYF
TGTGCCAGCAGCTTAGACAGGTCCTACGAGCAGTACTTC
>TRBV7-2|TRBJ2-3|TRBD2|.
CASSFQAGGARDTQYF
TGTGCCAGCAGCTTTCAAGCGGGGGGGGCGAGGGATACGCAGTATTTT
>TRBV5-1|TRBJ1-2|TRBD1|.
CASSWRLTGVGGYTF
TGCGCCAGCAGCTGGCGCTTGACAGGGGTCGGAGGCTACACCTTC
>TRBV7-9|TRBJ1-3|.|.
CASSFTEGNTIYF
TGTGCCAGCAGCTTCACAGAGGGAAACACCATATATTTT
>TRBV7-9|TRBJ2-7|.|.
CASSTEEDWFYEQYF
TGTGCCAGCAGTACCGAGGAGGATTGGTTCTACGAGCAGTACTTC
>TRBV6-1|TRBJ2-5|.|.
CASSALQYYQETQYF
TGTGCCAGCAGTGCCCTACAGTATTACCAAGAGACCCAGTACTTC
>TRBV28|TRBJ2-7|TRBD1|few
CASSYPENAGTAQYEQYF
TGTGCCAGCAGTTACCCCGAAAATGCCGGGACAGCCCAATACGAGCAGTACTTC
>TRBV28|TRBJ1-3|TRBD1|few
CASWTGLNSGNTIYF
TGTGCCAGCTGGACAGGTTTAAACTCTGGAAACACCATATATTTT
>TRBV19|TRBJ2-7|TRBD2|.
CASMAGAPPYEQYF
TGTGCCAGTATGGCGGGAGCCCCCCCCTACGAGCAGTACTTC
>TRBV7-6|TRBJ2-1|.|.
CASSLERGSYNEQFF
TGTGCCAGCAGCTTAGAAAGGGGCTCCTACAATGAGCAGTTCTTC
>TRBV7-9|TRBJ1-5|TRBD1|.
CASSLEDRGSNQPQHF
TGTGCCAGCAGCTTAGAGGACAGGGGCAGCAATCAGCCCCAGCATTTT